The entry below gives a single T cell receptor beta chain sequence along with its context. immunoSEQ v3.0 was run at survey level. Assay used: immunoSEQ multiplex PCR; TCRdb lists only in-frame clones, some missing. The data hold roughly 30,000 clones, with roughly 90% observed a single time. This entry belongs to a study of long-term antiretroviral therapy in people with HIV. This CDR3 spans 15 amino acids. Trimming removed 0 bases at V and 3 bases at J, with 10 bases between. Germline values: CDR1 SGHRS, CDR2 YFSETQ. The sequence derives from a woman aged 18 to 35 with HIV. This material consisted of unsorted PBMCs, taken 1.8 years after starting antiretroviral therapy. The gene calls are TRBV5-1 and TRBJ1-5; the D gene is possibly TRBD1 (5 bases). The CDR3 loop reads CASSLGTGYNQPQHF. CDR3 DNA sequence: TGCGCCAGCAGCTTGGGCACAGGTTACAATCAGCCCCAGCATTTT. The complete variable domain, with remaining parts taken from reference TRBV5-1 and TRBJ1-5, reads KAGVTQTPRYLIKTRGQQVTLSCSPISGHRSVSWYQQTPGQGLQFLFEYFSETQRNKGNFPGRFSGRQFSNSRSEMNVSTLELGDSALYLCASSLGTGYNQPQHFGDGTRLSIL.